Below are 18 T cell receptor beta chains sequenced from a single sample in a study of blood T cells in healthy people across ages. Primed by a sample-barcoded 5' primer and a J-beta primer mix, a second PCR proceeded for about 6 to 11 cycles. A single record per CDR3 protein comes from TCRdb applying MiXCR to the 5' RACE reads. The repertoire has 580,000 or so distinct CDR3 sequences, less than 60% of them found once; the top ten carry roughly 24%. Source material: blood. The receptors come from a man at least 80 years old in good health.

This clonotype came up once. This clone may be a read error of a much larger clone one base away. The rearrangement links TRBV10-3 to TRBJ2-1, with D perhaps TRBD1 (6 bases). This CDR3 is built from 15 residues. V lost 3 bases and J lost 10, with 19 bases in between. Germline V gives CDR1 ENHRY, CDR2 SYGVKD. CDR3 coding DNA: TGTGCCATCAGTGACCTTCAGGGGCAGGGGAACGAGCAGTTCTTC. Translation: CAISDLQGQGNEQFF.

The chain joins TRBV3-1 to TRBJ2-3; D is undetermined. The CDR3 is made up of 16 amino acids. Germline-derived CDR1 and CDR2 are LGHDT and YNNKEL (reference sequence). Between the trimmed V and J ends, which lost 4 bases and 3 bases, there was a span of 17 bases. The CDR3 region is CASSLGDGGVTDTQYF. The CDR3, as DNA: TGTGCCAGCAGCCTCGGTGATGGTGGGGTTACAGATACGCAGTATTTT.

This clonotype was counted between two and nine times. The chain carries TRBV7-9 and TRBJ1-4; perhaps TRBD1 as D (5 bases). In germline, CDR1 is SEHNR, CDR2 FQNEAQ (reference sequence). Trimming took 1 base from V and 0 from J, leaving 12 bases between them. This CDR3 has 17 residues. This CDR3 is CASSLEAGTATNEKLFF. Written as DNA, the CDR3 is TGTGCCAGCAGCTTAGAGGCTGGGACGGCAACTAATGAAAAACTGTTTTTT.

Here the CDR3 reads CASSLTTRYEQYF. The CDR3 DNA follows: TGTGCCAGCAGCTTAACTACTCGGTACGAGCAGTACTTC. This chain uses TRBV7-2 with TRBJ2-7; D is ambiguous. Germline CDR1 SGHTA, CDR2 FQGNSA. The ends were cut back, 2 bases at V and 4 bases at J, with 9 bases in the middle. The CDR3 is made up of 13 amino acids. Using reference TRBV7-2 and TRBJ2-7 for the parts outside the CDR3, the full variable domain is GAGVSQSPSNKVTEKGKDVELRCDPISGHTALYWYRQSLGQGLEFLIYFQGNSAPDKSGLPSDRFSAERTGGSVSTLTIQRTQQEDSAVYLCASSLTTRYEQYFGPGTRLTVT.

This clonotype came up a few times. V gene TRBV7-2 combines with J gene TRBJ1-1; unclear D gene. Trimming removed 2 bases from V and 3 bases from J, with 7 bases in between. From germline, CDR1 is SGHTA and CDR2 FQGNSA. The CDR3 covers 13 residues. The CDR3: CASSLPADTEAFF. CDR3 nucleotides: TGTGCCAGCAGCTTACCGGCCGACACTGAAGCTTTCTTT.

This clonotype was detected a few times. This chain joins TRBV28 and TRBJ2-1, with TRBD1 matching over 9 bases. J lost 0 bases, V lost 6 bases, and 9 bases had no gene match. The CDR3 totals 17 residues. CDR1 is MDHEN, CDR2 SYDVKM, per germline. The CDR3, as DNA: TGTGCCAGCAGACCAACGGGACAGGGAGGCTCCTACAATGAGCAGTTCTTC. It codes for CASRPTGQGGSYNEQFF.

In DNA form, the CDR3 reads TGTGCCAGCAGCTTTCCATTGGGGACAGGGTTCAATGAGCAGTTCTTC. Translation: CASSFPLGTGFNEQFF. This chain connects TRBV7-9 to TRBJ2-1; 9 nucleotides agree with TRBD1. With 3 bases clipped from V and 6 bases from J, the junction kept 9 bases outside the gene matches. Germline V gives CDR1 SEHNR, CDR2 FQNEAQ (reference sequence). The CDR3 is made up of 16 amino acids.

Only a few counts were recorded for this clonotype. J is TRBJ2-1 and V is TRBV6-2 or TRBV6-3; D remains unclear. This CDR3 region has 13 residues. Per the germline V gene, CDR1 is MNHEY and CDR2 is SVGEGT. V shed 6 bases and J shed 8 bases, with 14 bases lying between them. CDR3 amino acids: CASRVAHVDEQFF. In DNA, the CDR3 is TGTGCCAGCAGGGTAGCTCACGTCGATGAGCAGTTCTTC.

This chain uses TRBV5-6 with TRBJ2-2, with TRBD1 matching 9 bases. The germline V gene has CDR1 SGHDT and CDR2 YYEEEE. V lost 4 bases, J lost 7 bases, and 8 bases stayed unmatched. The CDR3 covers 15 residues. CDR3 residues: CASSHGTGIRGELFF. The CDR3 DNA reads as TGTGCCAGCAGCCACGGGACAGGGATACGCGGGGAGCTGTTTTTT.

This clonotype appeared a few times. This sequence joins TRBV5-1 and TRBJ2-7, with TRBD2 matching over 12 bases. V lost 4 bases, J lost 4 bases, and 6 bases stayed unmatched. CDR1 SGHRS and CDR2 YFSETQ come from the germline V gene. The CDR3 extends over 15 amino acids. The CDR3 here is CASSGGLAGNYEQYF. The CDR3 region has the DNA TGCGCCAGCAGCGGAGGACTAGCGGGAAATTACGAGCAGTACTTC. The complete variable domain, with remaining parts taken from reference TRBV5-1 and TRBJ2-7, reads KAGVTQTPRYLIKTRGQQVTLSCSPISGHRSVSWYQQTPGQGLQFLFEYFSETQRNKGNFPGRFSGRQFSNSRSEMNVSTLELGDSALYLCASSGGLAGNYEQYFGPGTRLTVT.

The chain is built from TRBV12-3 or TRBV12-4 and TRBJ2-5; 7 bases map to TRBD1. V shed 6 bases, J shed 11 bases, and the junction held 21 bases outside the gene matches. The CDR3 is 16 residues long. The CDR3 bases are TGTGCCAGCAGCAGTTTTGGCAGGGGGACCAACAATGAGCAGTACTTC. Translation: CASSSFGRGTNNEQYF.

This clonotype appeared a few times. V gene TRBV4-3 combines with J gene TRBJ2-2; D remains ambiguous. The CDR3 totals 13 residues. Trimming took 2 bases from V and 4 from J, leaving 5 bases between them. Germline values: CDR1 LGHNA, CDR2 YSLEER. The CDR3 region has the DNA TGCGCCAGCAGCCAACAGATCACCGGGGAGCTGTTTTTT. It encodes CASSQQITGELFF.

This clonotype appeared a few times. CDR3 DNA sequence: TGTGCCAGCAGACATCGACAGGGGCGGCGAGAGACCCAGTACTTC. Protein product: CASRHRQGRRETQYF. The chain recombines TRBV6-6 with TRBJ2-5; 8 bases map to TRBD1. V lost 6 bases and J lost 4; bases outside the gene matches: 10. The CDR3 consists of 15 residues. Germline CDR1 reads MNHNY; CDR2 reads SVGAGI (reference sequence).

V gene TRBV4-3 combines with J gene TRBJ2-1; no definite D call. Matching the DNA end better, TRBJ2-7 makes the J call doubtful. CDR1 is LGHNA, CDR2 YSLEER, per germline. The CDR3 totals 15 residues. The DNA for the CDR3 is TGCGCCAGCAGCCAAGAACCTGGGCCAGTCTACGAGCAGTACTTC. Its translation is CASSQEPGPVYEQYF.

This chain uses TRBV27 with TRBJ1-2, with 7 bases identical to TRBD1. The CDR3 is made up of 15 amino acids. The J segment lost 4 bases and the V segment lost 6 bases, leaving 11 bases of the junction unmatched. CDR1 and CDR2 from the germline V gene are MNHEY and SMNVEV (reference sequence). Here the CDR3 DNA reads TGTGCCAGCAGCTCGACAGGGAGAGGGGTCTATGGCTACACCTTC. Its protein product is CASSSTGRGVYGYTF.

CDR3: CASSGTSGSKGGGDTQYF. Written as DNA, the CDR3 is TGTGCCAGCAGTGGGACTAGCGGGAGTAAAGGGGGGGGAGATACGCAGTATTTT. The chain couples TRBV28 to TRBJ2-3; 14 bases line up with TRBD2. CDR3 length: 18 amino acids. Germline V gene sequence: CDR1 MDHEN, CDR2 SYDVKM. V trimming: 5 bases; J trimming: 5 bases; junction bases outside the gene matches: 12.

In its sample, this clonotype was seen a few times. CDR3 DNA: TGCAGCGCCCGACTTCAAGTAAACGAGCAGTACTTC. This sequence encodes CSARLQVNEQYF. V and J are TRBV29-1 and TRBJ2-7; unclear D gene. This CDR3 is built from 12 residues. Trimming cost V 7 bases and J 5 bases, with 15 bases left between them. CDR1 and CDR2 (germline): SQVTM, ANQGSEA.

Many counts were recorded for this clonotype. The V gene is TRBV7-2, the J gene TRBJ2-5; D is possibly TRBD1 or TRBD2 (5 bases each). Germline V gene sequence: CDR1 SGHTA, CDR2 FQGNSA. V was shortened by 3 bases and J by 3 bases, with 8 bases between the two germline ends. CDR3 length: 13 amino acids. CDR3 in DNA: TGTGCCAGCAGCTTTAGGGGAGAAGAGACCCAGTACTTC. It codes for CASSFRGEETQYF.